This T cell receptor (beta chain) was recorded in a study of beta chain features in type 1 diabetes. Study overall: Cell yields, gender and age were comparable in patients and healthy donors.

Germline V gene lookup returns CDR1 SGHTA and CDR2 FQGNSA. The CDR3 is made up of 13 amino acids. Trimming removed 0 bases from V and 5 bases from J, with 5 bases in between. The isolated RNA, all of it, was reverse transcribed, so expressed TCRB transcripts were what got sequenced. Assay: immunoSEQ multiplex PCR; the TCRdb copy retains only in-frame clones and omits some. The sample has 500,000 to 650,000 clones; around 12% are singletons. Study-wide results and caveats: VDJ junctions from patients with type 1 diabetes contained fewer insertions and more deletions. TCRB CDR3s from Type 1 diabetes patients were moderately but significantly shorter in all four CD4+ subsets.

As concerns this clone: The antigen is undetermined.

The V gene is TRBV7-2, the J gene TRBJ1-5, with D unresolved. The source material was naive CD4+ T cells from blood. The sequence was obtained from a man aged 30 to 45 with type 1 diabetes. CDR3 region: CASSLARDQPQHF. DNA for the CDR3: TGTGCCAGCAGCTTAGCGCGGGATCAGCCCCAGCATTTT.